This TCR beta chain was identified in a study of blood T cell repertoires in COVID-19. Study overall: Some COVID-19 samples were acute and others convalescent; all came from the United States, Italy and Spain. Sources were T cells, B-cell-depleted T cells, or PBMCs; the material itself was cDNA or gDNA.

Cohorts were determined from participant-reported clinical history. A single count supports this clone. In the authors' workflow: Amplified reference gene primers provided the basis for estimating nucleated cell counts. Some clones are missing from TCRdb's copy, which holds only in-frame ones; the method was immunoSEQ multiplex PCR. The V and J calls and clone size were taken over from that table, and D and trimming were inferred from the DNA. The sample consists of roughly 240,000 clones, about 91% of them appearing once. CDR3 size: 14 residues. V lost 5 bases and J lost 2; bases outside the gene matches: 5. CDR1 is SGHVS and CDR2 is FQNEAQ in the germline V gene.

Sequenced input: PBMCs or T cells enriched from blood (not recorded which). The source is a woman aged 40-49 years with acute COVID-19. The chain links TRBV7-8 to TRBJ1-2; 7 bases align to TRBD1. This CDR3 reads CASSLQGRNYGYTF. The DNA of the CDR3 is TGTGCCAGCAGCCTACAGGGGAGGAACTATGGCTACACCTTC.